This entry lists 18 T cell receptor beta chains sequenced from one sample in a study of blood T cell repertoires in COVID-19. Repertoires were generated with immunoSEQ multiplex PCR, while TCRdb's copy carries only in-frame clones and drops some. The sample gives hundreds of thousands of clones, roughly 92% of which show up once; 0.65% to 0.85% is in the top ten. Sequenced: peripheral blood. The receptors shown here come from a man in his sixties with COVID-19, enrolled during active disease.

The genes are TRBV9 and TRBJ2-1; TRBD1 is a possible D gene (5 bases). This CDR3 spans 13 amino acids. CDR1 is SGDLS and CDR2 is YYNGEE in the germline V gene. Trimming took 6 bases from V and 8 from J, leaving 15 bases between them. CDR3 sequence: CASNRDQGDEQFF. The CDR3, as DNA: TGTGCCAGCAACCGCGATCAGGGCGATGAGCAGTTCTTC.

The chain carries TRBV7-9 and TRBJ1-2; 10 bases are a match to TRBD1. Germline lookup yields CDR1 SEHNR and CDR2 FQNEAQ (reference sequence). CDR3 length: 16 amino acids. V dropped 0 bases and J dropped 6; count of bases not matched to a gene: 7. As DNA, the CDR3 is TGTGCCAGCAGCTTAGCGATCGGACAGGGGGTCGATGGCTACACCTTC. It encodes CASSLAIGQGVDGYTF.

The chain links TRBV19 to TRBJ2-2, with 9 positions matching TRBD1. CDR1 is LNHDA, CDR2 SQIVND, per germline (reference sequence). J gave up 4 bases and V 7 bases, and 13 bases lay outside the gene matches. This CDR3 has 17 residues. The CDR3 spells CASISFPGQGRTGELFF. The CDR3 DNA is TGTGCCAGTATTAGTTTCCCGGGACAGGGACGCACCGGGGAGCTGTTTTTT.

The DNA of the CDR3 is TGCGCCAGCAGCCAACCCCCGGCAGGGCCAAAAAACATTCAGTACTTC. This gives the protein CASSQPPAGPKNIQYF. The chain couples TRBV4-1 to TRBJ2-4; weak D call: TRBD1 (5 bases). Germline V gene data show CDR1 as MGHRA and CDR2 as YSYEKL. This CDR3 is built from 16 residues. Trimming removed 2 bases from V and 4 bases from J, with 15 bases in between.

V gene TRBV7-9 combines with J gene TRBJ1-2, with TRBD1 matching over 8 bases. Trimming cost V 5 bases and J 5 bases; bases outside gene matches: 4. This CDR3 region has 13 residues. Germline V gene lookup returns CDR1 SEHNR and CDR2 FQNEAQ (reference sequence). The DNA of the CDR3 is TGTGCCAGCAGCCGACAGGGGTCTTATGGCTACACCTTC. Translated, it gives CASSRQGSYGYTF.

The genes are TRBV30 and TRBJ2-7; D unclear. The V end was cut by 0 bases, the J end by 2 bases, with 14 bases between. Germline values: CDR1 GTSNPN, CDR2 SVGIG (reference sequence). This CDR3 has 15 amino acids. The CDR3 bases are TGTGCCTGGAGTGTACAATGGGCCGATACCTACGAGCAGTACTTC. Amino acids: CAWSVQWADTYEQYF.

CDR3 nucleotide sequence: TGTGCCAGTTTGGGACAGGGGAATTCACCCCTCCACTTT. Amino acid sequence: CASLGQGNSPLHF. The chain links TRBV2 to TRBJ1-6, with 10 bases identical to TRBD1. This CDR3 is built from 13 residues. In germline, CDR1 is SNHLY, CDR2 FYNNEI. Trimming cost V 9 bases and J 7 bases; bases outside gene matches: 3.

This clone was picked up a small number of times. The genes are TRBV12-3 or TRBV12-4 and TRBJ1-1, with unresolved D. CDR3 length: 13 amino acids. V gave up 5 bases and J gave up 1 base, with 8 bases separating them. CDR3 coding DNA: TGTGCCAGCAGTCCCCCTAAGAACACTGAAGCTTTCTTT. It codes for CASSPPKNTEAFF.

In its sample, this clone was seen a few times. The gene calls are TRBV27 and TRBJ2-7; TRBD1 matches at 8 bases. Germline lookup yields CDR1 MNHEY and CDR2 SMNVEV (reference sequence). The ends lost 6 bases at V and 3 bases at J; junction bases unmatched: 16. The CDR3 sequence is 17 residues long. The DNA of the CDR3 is TGTGCCAGCAGCTACCGCCCGGGACAGGCCTTCCTCTACGAGCAGTACTTC. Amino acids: CASSYRPGQAFLYEQYF.

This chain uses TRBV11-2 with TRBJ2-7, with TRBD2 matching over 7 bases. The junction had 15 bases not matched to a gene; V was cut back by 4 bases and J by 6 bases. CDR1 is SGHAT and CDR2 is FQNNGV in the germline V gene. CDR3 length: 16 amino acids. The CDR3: CASSSYVAGEEIEQYF. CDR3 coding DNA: TGTGCCAGCAGCTCTTACGTTGCGGGAGAGGAGATCGAGCAGTACTTC.

This chain's CDR3 is CASRLNSNTGELFF. CDR3 sequence (DNA): TGCGCCAGCAGACTGAATTCGAACACCGGGGAGCTGTTTTTT. The gene calls are TRBV10-1 and TRBJ2-2; no firm D call. Germline lookup yields CDR1 WNHNN and CDR2 SYGVQD (reference sequence). V was clipped by 6 bases and J by 0 bases, with 8 bases between them. The CDR3 sequence is 14 residues long.

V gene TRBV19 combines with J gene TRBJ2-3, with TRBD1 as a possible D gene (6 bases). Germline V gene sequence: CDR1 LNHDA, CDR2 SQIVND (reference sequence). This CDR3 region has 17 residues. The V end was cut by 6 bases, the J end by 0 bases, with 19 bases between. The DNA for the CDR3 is TGTGCCAGTAGAGAGGGGTACGGACAGACAAGCACAGATACGCAGTATTTT. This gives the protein CASREGYGQTSTDTQYF.

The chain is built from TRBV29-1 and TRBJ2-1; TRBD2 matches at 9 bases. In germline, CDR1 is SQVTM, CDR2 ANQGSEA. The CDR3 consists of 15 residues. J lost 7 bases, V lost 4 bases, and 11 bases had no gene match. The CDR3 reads CSVGRSSGIQNEQFF. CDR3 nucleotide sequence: TGCAGCGTTGGTCGGTCTAGCGGGATCCAAAATGAGCAGTTCTTC.

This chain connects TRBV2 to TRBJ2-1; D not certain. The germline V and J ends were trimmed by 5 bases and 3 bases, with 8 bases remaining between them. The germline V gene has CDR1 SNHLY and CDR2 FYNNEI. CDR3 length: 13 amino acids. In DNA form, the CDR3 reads TGTGCCAGCAGTTCACAGATCTACAATGAGCAGTTCTTC. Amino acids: CASSSQIYNEQFF. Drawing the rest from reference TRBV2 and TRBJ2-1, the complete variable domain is EPEVTQTPSHQVTQMGQEVILRCVPISNHLYFYWYRQILGQKVEFLVSFYNNEISEKSEIFDDQFSVERPDGSNFTLKIRSTKLEDSAMYFCASSSQIYNEQFFGPGTRLTVL.

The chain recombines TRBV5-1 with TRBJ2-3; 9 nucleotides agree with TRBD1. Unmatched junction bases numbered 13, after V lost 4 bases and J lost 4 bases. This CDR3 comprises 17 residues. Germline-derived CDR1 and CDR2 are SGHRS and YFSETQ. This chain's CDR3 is CASSVLPLQGAADTQYF. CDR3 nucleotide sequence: TGCGCCAGCAGCGTATTACCCCTACAGGGGGCCGCAGATACGCAGTATTTT.

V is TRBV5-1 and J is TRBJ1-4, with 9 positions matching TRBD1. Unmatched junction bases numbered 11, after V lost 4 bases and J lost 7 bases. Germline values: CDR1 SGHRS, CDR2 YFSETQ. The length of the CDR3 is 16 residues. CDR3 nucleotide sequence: TGCGCCAGCAGCCCAAGACACGGACAGGGGAGTGAAAAACTGTTTTTT. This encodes CASSPRHGQGSEKLFF. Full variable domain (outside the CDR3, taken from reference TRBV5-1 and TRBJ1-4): KAGVTQTPRYLIKTRGQQVTLSCSPISGHRSVSWYQQTPGQGLQFLFEYFSETQRNKGNFPGRFSGRQFSNSRSEMNVSTLELGDSALYLCASSPRHGQGSEKLFFGSGTQLSVL.

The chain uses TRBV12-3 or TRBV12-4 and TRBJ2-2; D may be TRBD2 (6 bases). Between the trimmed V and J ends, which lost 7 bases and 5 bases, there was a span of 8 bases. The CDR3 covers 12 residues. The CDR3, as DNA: TGTGCCAGCAATCGGGGGACCGGGGAGCTGTTTTTT. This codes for CASNRGTGELFF.

The CDR3 is CASSLQGAPDTQYF. The DNA for the CDR3 is TGTGCCAGCAGCTTACAGGGGGCCCCAGATACGCAGTATTTT. The V and J genes are TRBV7-2 and TRBJ2-3, with TRBD1 identical over 8 bases. This CDR3 contains 14 residues. Germline lookup yields CDR1 SGHTA and CDR2 FQGNSA. V shed 2 bases, J shed 4 bases, and the junction held 2 bases outside the gene matches. Full variable domain (remainder filled in from reference TRBV7-2 and TRBJ2-3): GAGVSQSPSNKVTEKGKDVELRCDPISGHTALYWYRQSLGQGLEFLIYFQGNSAPDKSGLPSDRFSAERTGGSVSTLTIQRTQQEDSAVYLCASSLQGAPDTQYFGPGTRLTVL.